This T cell receptor beta chain comes out of a study of cytomegalovirus exposure and HLA in healthy donors. Study as a whole: HLA-typed donors were the source of around 80 million unique TCRs, which an early data release held.

Notes on this clone: Its cognate antigen is unknown.

Study results and caveats: Further analysis was carried out later, and it showed several of the most significant clusters appearing linked to common viral pathogens. The authors later found HLA-associated TCR beta chains more clonally expanded than equally common others.

The length of the CDR3 is 15 residues. Germline assignment: CDR1 SGHVS and CDR2 FNYEAQ. The V end was cut by 5 bases, the J end by 0 bases, with 14 bases between. Both 60 Vbeta primers and 13 Jbeta primers went into the PCR. Generated by immunoSEQ multiplex PCR, the TCRdb table keeps only in-frame clones and is missing some. The data contain approximately 150,000 clones, 50% to 75% of them seen just once; the ten biggest clones take up approximately 6.5%. This clonotype was obtained from a woman aged 55-70 years in good health and CMV-seropositive. Sequenced sample: PBMCs. The chain is built from TRBV7-6 and TRBJ2-7; possible D gene TRBD1, 6 bases. Here the CDR3 reads CASSPRVRGSYEQYF. The DNA of the CDR3 is TGTGCCAGCAGCCCCCGGGTCAGGGGCTCCTACGAGCAGTACTTC.